This record looks at one T cell receptor beta chain sequence and its context. The antigen remains undetermined. The CDR3 spans 17 residues. J was trimmed by 8 bases and V by 4 bases; bases with no gene match: 15. The germline CDR1 and CDR2 sequences are LNHDA and SQIVND (reference sequence). Here immunoSEQ multiplex PCR was the method, and the copy in TCRdb shows in-frame clones only, minus some. The sample has roughly 32,000 clones, more than 70% seen once. These data belong to a study of a mutant IDH1 vaccine in newly diagnosed glioma. Across the whole study: The initiation of vaccination occurred 4-6 weeks after radiotherapy alone, or with temozolomide cycles. Pretreatment consisted of radiotherapy, temozolomide, or both, with most receiving both. Week 35 held visit V12, while week 47 held visit V13.

Time point in this sample: week 47, end of study. Topical imiquimod accompanied each vaccine dose, which consisted of 300 ug of mutant IDH1 20-mer peptide. The J gene is TRBJ2-1, the V gene TRBV19; TRBD1 matches at 9 bases. Specimen: PBMCs, collected from a glioma patient whose treatment included an IDH1 peptide vaccine. This clonotype was sampled from a man aged 35 to 55 with glioma. Written as DNA, the CDR3 is TGTGCCAGTAGTACCAGACCCGGGACAGGGTTTACGGATGAGCAGTTCTTC. The encoded protein is CASSTRPGTGFTDEQFF.